This T cell receptor (beta chain) is drawn from a study of shared T cell receptors in the human thymus. Measured with immunoSEQ multiplex PCR; TCRdb has only the in-frame clones, and not every one. Among about 710,000 clones, approximately 87% were seen once, and the ten largest hold under 0.01%. Germline V lookup: CDR1 SGHKS, CDR2 YYEKEE (reference sequence). Deletions cut 4 bases from V and 1 base from J, with 15 bases between. This CDR3 comprises 16 residues. These data also formed part of another study, on human thymus T cells. From that paper: The thymus was resected at corrective cardiac surgery.

The chain joins TRBV5-5 to TRBJ1-3; D gene ambiguous. The clonotype originates from a boy under three years old with a congenital heart defect. Sequencing input: thymocytes. Here the CDR3 reads CASSPGLFTSGNTIYF. The CDR3 DNA is TGTGCCAGCAGCCCAGGCCTGTTTACTTCTGGAAACACCATATATTTT.